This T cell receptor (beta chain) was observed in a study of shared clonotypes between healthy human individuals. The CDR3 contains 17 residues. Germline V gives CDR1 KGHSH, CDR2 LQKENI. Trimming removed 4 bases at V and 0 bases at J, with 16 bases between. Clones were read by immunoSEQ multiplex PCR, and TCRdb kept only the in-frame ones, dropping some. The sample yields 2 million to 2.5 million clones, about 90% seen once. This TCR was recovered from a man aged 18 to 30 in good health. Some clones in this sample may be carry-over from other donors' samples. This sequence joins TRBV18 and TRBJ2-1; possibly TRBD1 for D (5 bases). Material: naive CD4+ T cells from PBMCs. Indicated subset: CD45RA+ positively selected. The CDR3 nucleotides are TGTGCCAGCTCACGGGGCCGGGCGGCGAGCTCCTACAATGAGCAGTTCTTC. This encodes CASSRGRAASSYNEQFF.